The 20 T cell receptor beta chains presented below share a single source sample, sequenced in a study of shared clonotypes between healthy human individuals. The method was immunoSEQ multiplex PCR; TCRdb's version includes in-frame clones alone and lacks a portion of them. This sample has some 2,000,000 clones, with under 97% found just once. The sample consisted of naive CD4+ T cells sorted from blood. Sample subset: CD45RA+ positively selected. Every receptor here comes from a man between 18 and 35 years old in good health.

The V call is TRBV7-2, the J call TRBJ2-3; D gene uncertain. Trimming left V 5 bases short and J 4 bases short, with 10 bases between. The CDR3 runs to 13 residues. Germline V gene lookup returns CDR1 SGHTA and CDR2 FQGNSA. DNA of the CDR3: TGTGCCAGCAGCGCTTTACTACCAGATACGCAGTATTTT. It yields the protein CASSALLPDTQYF.

The chain recombines TRBV2 with TRBJ1-2; no definite D call. The CDR3 loop spans 11 amino acids. V was clipped by 7 bases and J by 7 bases, with 10 bases between them. The germline gives CDR1 SNHLY, CDR2 FYNNEI. CDR3 loop: CASTTAGGYTF. CDR3 nucleotides: TGTGCCAGCACCACTGCAGGTGGCTACACCTTC.

V is TRBV19 and J is TRBJ2-7; D unresolved. The CDR3 covers 14 residues. Germline lookup yields CDR1 LNHDA and CDR2 SQIVND (reference sequence). V was pared by 4 bases and J by 1 base, with 11 bases between. The CDR3 region is CASSKFRASYEQYF. The CDR3, as DNA: TGTGCCAGTAGTAAATTCCGGGCTTCCTACGAGCAGTACTTC. Together with reference TRBV19 and TRBJ2-7, the CDR3 gives the full variable domain: DGGITQSPKYLFRKEGQNVTLSCEQNLNHDAMYWYRQDPGQGLRLIYYSQIVNDFQKGDIAEGYSVSREKKESFPLTVTSAQKNPTAFYLCASSKFRASYEQYFGPGTRLTVT.

The V and J genes are TRBV6-5 and TRBJ2-7; TRBD1 matches at 7 bases. This CDR3 has 15 residues. Germline loops: CDR1 MNHEY, CDR2 SVGAGI. Losses at the gene ends were 5 bases for V and 2 bases for J; bases not matched to a gene: 9. As DNA, the CDR3 is TGTGCCAGCAGTACACAGCGACAGGGCCCCTACGAGCAGTACTTC. Amino acid sequence: CASSTQRQGPYEQYF.

The CDR3 DNA follows: TGTGCCAGCAGCCCGCAGACAGGGGCTTACAATGAGCAGTTCTTC. Its protein is CASSPQTGAYNEQFF. V is TRBV9 and J is TRBJ2-1, with 8 positions matching TRBD1. The V segment lost 4 bases and the J segment 4 bases; nucleotides outside the gene matches: 7. The CDR3 runs to 15 residues. In germline, CDR1 is SGDLS, CDR2 YYNGEE.

The V gene is TRBV10-3, the J gene TRBJ2-5; D remains ambiguous. The CDR3 spans 14 residues. Germline values: CDR1 ENHRY, CDR2 SYGVKD. V was cut by 0 bases and J by 5 bases, with 10 bases left in between. The CDR3, as DNA: TGTGCCATCAGTGAGTCTGCCCGTACGGAGACCCAGTACTTC. It codes for CAISESARTETQYF.

The chain employs TRBV6-5 and TRBJ1-2, with D tentatively TRBD1 (6 bases). Germline V lookup: CDR1 MNHEY, CDR2 SVGAGI. There are 16 residues in the CDR3. V was cut by 2 bases and J by 2 bases, with 15 bases left in between. CDR3 bases: TGTGCCAGCAGTTACATAGGACAGCCTTCGAACTATGGCTACACCTTC. Translating it yields CASSYIGQPSNYGYTF.

The V gene is TRBV4-3, the J gene TRBJ2-3; 7 bases match TRBD1. CDR1 LGHNA and CDR2 YSLEER come from the germline V gene. The CDR3 spans 16 residues. The ends lost 0 bases at V and 2 bases at J; junction bases unmatched: 5. CDR3 protein: CASSQDWDRATDTQYF. In DNA form, the CDR3 reads TGCGCCAGCAGCCAAGACTGGGACAGAGCCACAGATACGCAGTATTTT.

V usage is TRBV30 and J usage is TRBJ1-1; D not resolved. V gave up 3 bases and J gave up 4 bases, with 9 bases separating them. The CDR3 spans 12 residues. CDR1 GTSNPN and CDR2 SVGIG come from the germline V gene (reference sequence). Here the CDR3 reads CAWSSQGTEAFF. The CDR3 nucleotides read TGTGCCTGGAGCTCCCAAGGCACTGAAGCTTTCTTT.

Of note for this clone: Other DNA sequences within the sample encode an identical CDR3. The genes are TRBV20-1 and TRBJ1-2; D ambiguous. With 0 bases removed from V and 4 bases from J, the gap between germline ends came to 3 bases. The CDR3 totals 11 residues. Germline CDR1 and CDR2: DFQATT and SNEGSKA (reference sequence). Here the CDR3 reads CSARDVYGYTF. CDR3 DNA sequence: TGCAGTGCTAGAGACGTCTATGGCTACACCTTC.

J is TRBJ2-1 and V is TRBV6-5, with 10 bases lining up with TRBD2. V gave up 7 bases and J gave up 7 bases; unmatched junction bases: 10. The CDR3 covers 15 residues. CDR1 is MNHEY, CDR2 SVGAGI, per germline. The CDR3 protein is CASKARLAGKNEQFF. The CDR3 DNA sequence: TGTGCCAGCAAAGCTCGACTAGCGGGTAAAAATGAGCAGTTCTTC.

The count of this clone is one. The chain combines TRBV2 with TRBJ2-5; tentative D call: TRBD2 (5 bases). The germline CDR1 and CDR2 sequences are SNHLY and FYNNEI. V lost 6 bases to trimming and J lost 5 bases, with 10 bases between them. The length of the CDR3 is 12 residues. The CDR3 sequence is CASRPTGETQYF. In DNA, the CDR3 is TGTGCCAGCAGGCCTACGGGGGAGACCCAGTACTTC.

The chain is built from TRBV18 and TRBJ2-5; possibly TRBD1 for D (5 bases). Trimming took off 2 bases at V and 6 bases at J, with 13 bases between the two ends. The CDR3 is 14 residues long. The V gene's germline CDR1 is KGHSH and CDR2 LQKENI. The CDR3 is CASSPEVGVKTQYF. In DNA, the CDR3 is TGTGCCAGCTCACCAGAGGTAGGGGTAAAGACCCAGTACTTC.

The V and J genes are TRBV2 and TRBJ2-3, with D maybe TRBD1 (5 bases). This CDR3 contains 15 residues. Germline CDR1 SNHLY, CDR2 FYNNEI. Deletions cut 1 base from V and 2 bases from J, with 10 bases between. CDR3 in amino acids: CASSEGQGATDTQYF. CDR3 coding DNA: TGTGCCAGCAGTGAAGGGCAGGGTGCCACAGATACGCAGTATTTT.

V gene TRBV10-3 combines with J gene TRBJ2-7; 9 bases match TRBD2. The V segment lost 7 bases and the J segment 2 bases; nucleotides outside the gene matches: 6. The CDR3 runs to 14 residues. Germline V lookup: CDR1 ENHRY, CDR2 SYGVKD. DNA for the CDR3: TGTGCCATCAAACGGCGGGAGGGCCCCTACGAGCAGTACTTC. Amino acids: CAIKRREGPYEQYF.

The V call is TRBV5-1, the J call TRBJ2-7, with D tentatively TRBD1 (6 bases). Per germline, CDR1 SGHRS and CDR2 YFSETQ. The CDR3 consists of 15 residues. Deletions cut 4 bases from V and 4 bases from J, with 18 bases between. The CDR3 reads CASSPTTGSNYEQYF. CDR3 coding DNA: TGCGCCAGCAGCCCAACGACAGGTAGTAATTACGAGCAGTACTTC. Full variable domain (missing parts from reference TRBV5-1 and TRBJ2-7): KAGVTQTPRYLIKTRGQQVTLSCSPISGHRSVSWYQQTPGQGLQFLFEYFSETQRNKGNFPGRFSGRQFSNSRSEMNVSTLELGDSALYLCASSPTTGSNYEQYFGPGTRLTVT.

V usage is TRBV7-2 and J usage is TRBJ2-2; 8 bases are a match to TRBD2. This CDR3 contains 16 residues. The germline CDR1 and CDR2 sequences are SGHTA and FQGNSA. J was trimmed by 5 bases and V by 6 bases; bases with no gene match: 11. The CDR3 nucleotides read TGTGCCAGCAGTACCCATAGCGGGACGGTAACCGGGGAGCTGTTTTTT. Protein product: CASSTHSGTVTGELFF.

The V and J genes are TRBV11-2 and TRBJ2-2, with 8 bases matching TRBD2. The CDR3 is made up of 16 amino acids. V shed 7 bases and J 2 bases; nucleotides not matched to a gene: 9. Germline loops: CDR1 SGHAT, CDR2 FQNNGV. In DNA form, the CDR3 reads TGTGCCAGCAACGAGATCGGGAGGGCCAACACCGGGGAGCTGTTTTTT. It encodes CASNEIGRANTGELFF.

The chain recombines TRBV6-1 with TRBJ2-7, with D possibly being TRBD2 (6 bases). V shed 7 bases and J shed 3 bases, with 13 bases lying between them. Germline lookup yields CDR1 MNHNS and CDR2 SASEGT. This CDR3 comprises 13 residues. The CDR3: CASTWGVLYEQYF. The CDR3 DNA is TGTGCCAGCACCTGGGGGGTACTCTACGAGCAGTACTTC.

This clone has a single count. The chain joins TRBV21-1 to TRBJ1-4. TRBV21-1 is reported as a pseudogene. The CDR3 loop spans 15 amino acids. The DNA for the CDR3 is TGTGCCAGCAGCAACGAGGACGGGATTAATGAAAAACTGTTTTTT. Its translation is CASSNEDGINEKLFF.